This record looks at one TCR beta chain sequence and its context. The sample originates from a study of blood T cell repertoires in COVID-19. Repertoires were generated with immunoSEQ multiplex PCR, while TCRdb's copy carries only in-frame clones and drops some. This table holds 250,000 or so clones, just under 90% found once. The V segment lost 6 bases and the J segment 7 bases; nucleotides outside the gene matches: 10. The germline gives CDR1 MGHRA, CDR2 YSYEKL. The CDR3 loop spans 14 amino acids. V gene TRBV4-1 combines with J gene TRBJ1-1, with TRBD1 matching 8 bases. The sample was PBMCs or T cells enriched from blood (not recorded which). This receptor was identified in a woman under 40 with acute COVID-19. CDR3 nucleotides: TGCGCCAGCAGAAGTCCGGGACAGGCTCTTGAAGCTTTCTTT. This translates into CASRSPGQALEAFF.